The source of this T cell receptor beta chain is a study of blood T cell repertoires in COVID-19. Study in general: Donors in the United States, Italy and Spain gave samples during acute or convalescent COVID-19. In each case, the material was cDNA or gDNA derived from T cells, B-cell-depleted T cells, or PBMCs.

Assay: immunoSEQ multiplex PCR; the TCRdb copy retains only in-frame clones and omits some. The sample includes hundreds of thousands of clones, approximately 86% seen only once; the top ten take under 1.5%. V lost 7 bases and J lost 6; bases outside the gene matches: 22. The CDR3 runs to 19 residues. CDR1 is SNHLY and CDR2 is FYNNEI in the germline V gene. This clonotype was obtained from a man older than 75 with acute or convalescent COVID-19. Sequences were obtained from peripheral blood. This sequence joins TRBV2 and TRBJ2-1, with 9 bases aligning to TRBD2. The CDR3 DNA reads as TGTGCCAGCACCACCGGAGGTGGGGCGGGAGGGCCAGAGGCCAATGAGCAGTTCTTC. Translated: CASTTGGGAGGPEANEQFF.